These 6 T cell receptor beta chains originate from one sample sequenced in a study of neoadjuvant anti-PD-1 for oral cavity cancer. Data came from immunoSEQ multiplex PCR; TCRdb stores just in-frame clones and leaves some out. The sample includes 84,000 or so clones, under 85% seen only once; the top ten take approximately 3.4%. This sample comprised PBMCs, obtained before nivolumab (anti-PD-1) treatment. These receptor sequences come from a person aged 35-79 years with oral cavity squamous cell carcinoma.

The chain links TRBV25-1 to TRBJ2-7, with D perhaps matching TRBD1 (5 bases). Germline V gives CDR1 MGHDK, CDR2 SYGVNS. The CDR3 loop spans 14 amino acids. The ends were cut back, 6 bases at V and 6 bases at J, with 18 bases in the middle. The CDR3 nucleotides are TGTGCCAGCAGACCAGACAGAGATGGTGGCGAGCAGTACTTC. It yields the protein CASRPDRDGGEQYF.

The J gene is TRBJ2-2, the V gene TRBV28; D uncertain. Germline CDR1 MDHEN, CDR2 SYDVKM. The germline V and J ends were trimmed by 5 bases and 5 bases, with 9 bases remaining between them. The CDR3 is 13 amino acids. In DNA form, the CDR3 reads TGTGCCAGCAGTATACAGCGAACCGGGGAGCTGTTTTTT. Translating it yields CASSIQRTGELFF.

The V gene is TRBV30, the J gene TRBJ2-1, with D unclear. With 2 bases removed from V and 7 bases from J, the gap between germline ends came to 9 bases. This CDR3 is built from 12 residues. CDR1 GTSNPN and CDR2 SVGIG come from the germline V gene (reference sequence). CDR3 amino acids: CAWSRIGNEQFF. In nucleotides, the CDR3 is TGTGCCTGGAGTCGCATAGGGAATGAGCAGTTCTTC.

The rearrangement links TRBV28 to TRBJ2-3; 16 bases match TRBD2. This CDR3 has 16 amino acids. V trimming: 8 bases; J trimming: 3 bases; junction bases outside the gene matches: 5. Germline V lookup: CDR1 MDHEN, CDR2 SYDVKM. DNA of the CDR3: TGTGCCAGCGGGGGACTAGCGGGAGGGCCAACAGATACGCAGTATTTT. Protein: CASGGLAGGPTDTQYF. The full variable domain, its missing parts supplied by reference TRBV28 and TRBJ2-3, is DVKVTQSSRYLVKRTGEKVFLECVQDMDHENMFWYRQDPGLGLRLIYFSYDVKMKEKGDIPEGYSVSREKKERFSLILESASTNQTSMYLCASGGLAGGPTDTQYFGPGTRLTVL.

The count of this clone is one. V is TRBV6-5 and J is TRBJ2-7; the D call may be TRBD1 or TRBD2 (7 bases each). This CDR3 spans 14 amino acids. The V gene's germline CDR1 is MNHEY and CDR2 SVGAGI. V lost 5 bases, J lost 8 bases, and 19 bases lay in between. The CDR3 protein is CASSQGGGRSQQYF. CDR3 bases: TGTGCCAGCAGTCAGGGGGGAGGGAGGTCACAGCAGTACTTC.

The chain's CDR3 is CAISERQLSSYNEQFF. In DNA form, the CDR3 reads TGTGCCATCAGTGAGCGGCAACTTAGCTCCTACAATGAGCAGTTCTTC. V usage is TRBV10-3 and J usage is TRBJ2-1; D not resolved. The CDR3 spans 16 residues. Germline assignment: CDR1 ENHRY and CDR2 SYGVKD. Trimming cost V 2 bases and J 0 bases, with 11 bases left between them.